This T cell receptor beta chain derives from a study of shared clonotypes between healthy human individuals. Study overall: Plates per donor: three CD4 naive, three CD4 memory, two CD8 naive, one CD8 memory.

The repertoire was sequenced with immunoSEQ multiplex PCR; TCRdb's copy has only in-frame clones and lacks some. The repertoire has fewer than 2.5 million clones, 93% of them found once; the top ten carry roughly 0.39%. As regards this clone: The antigen remains unidentified.

The CDR3 is 13 residues long. Germline lookup yields CDR1 GTSNPN and CDR2 SVGIG (reference sequence). V was cut by 8 bases and J by 3 bases, with 15 bases left in between. Memory CD4+ cells were the fraction left after CD45RA+ naive selection. Whole-study results and caveats: Generally, naive subsets came out with larger estimated richness than memory subsets.

Specimen: naive CD4+ T cells from PBMCs. Subset reported: CD45RA+ positively selected. V and J are TRBV30 and TRBJ2-3; TRBD2 is a possible D gene (6 bases). This clonotype was sampled from a man aged 18 to 30 in good health. Some clones in this sample may be carry-over from other donors' samples. The CDR3 loop is CARRRAGTDTQYF. The CDR3 bases are TGTGCCAGACGGAGGGCCGGGACAGATACGCAGTATTTT.